What follows are 26 T cell receptor beta chains derived from one specimen sequenced in a study of T cell responses to AZD1222 COVID-19 vaccine. Libraries were prepared by immunoSEQ multiplex PCR; TCRdb keeps only in-frame clonotypes and omits some of them. This sample has fewer than 150,000 clones; 85% to 90% occur once, and the top ten carry roughly 7%. The specimen comprised peripheral blood, sampled 28 days after the second AZD1222 dose. The source of these receptors is an adult who received the AZD1222 COVID-19 vaccine.

The CDR3 nucleotides are TGTGCCAGCAGCAAAGAGGGGGATACAGGGGAAGGGTACGAGCAGTACTTC. Its translation is CASSKEGDTGEGYEQYF. The chain employs TRBV21-1 and TRBJ2-7; TRBD1 reflects the table's D call only, with no check against the DNA. TRBV21-1 is reported as a pseudogene. This CDR3 contains 17 residues.

DNA of the CDR3: TGTGCCAGTACGGTCGGGGCAGAAGGGGAGGGAAACATTCAGTACTTC. Translation: CASTVGAEGEGNIQYF. The chain carries TRBV19 and TRBJ2-4; TRBD2 matches at 7 bases. The J segment lost 6 bases and the V segment lost 7 bases, leaving 15 bases of the junction unmatched. The CDR3 loop spans 16 amino acids. CDR1 and CDR2 from the germline V gene are LNHDA and SQIVND (reference sequence).

CDR3 coding DNA: TGTGCCAGCAGCTTAGAATTGGGGGAGGGGAATGAGCAGTTCTTC. Its translation is CASSLELGEGNEQFF. This sequence joins TRBV7-9 and TRBJ2-1; 7 nucleotides agree with TRBD2. The CDR3 runs 15 residues. Germline V gene sequence: CDR1 SEHNR, CDR2 FQNEAQ (reference sequence). With 1 base clipped from V and 7 bases from J, the junction kept 7 bases outside the gene matches.

The chain's CDR3 is CASSPPGQVPSLGQFF. CDR3 sequence (DNA): TGTGCCAGCTCACCACCAGGACAGGTACCATCACTTGGGCAGTTCTTC. This sequence joins TRBV18 and TRBJ2-1; 7 bases line up with TRBD1. The CDR3 extends over 16 amino acids. CDR1 and CDR2 (germline): KGHSH, LQKENI. V was clipped by 0 bases and J by 12 bases; unmatched bases: 14.

This chain links TRBV7-2 with TRBJ1-2; D not certain. CDR1 and CDR2 (germline): SGHTA, FQGNSA. Trimming removed 5 bases at V and 2 bases at J, with 9 bases between. The CDR3 has 13 residues. CDR3 nucleotides: TGTGCCAGCAGCGAGCCCCCCAACTATGGCTACACCTTC. This sequence encodes CASSEPPNYGYTF. Complete variable domain (other parts from reference TRBV7-2 and TRBJ1-2): GAGVSQSPSNKVTEKGKDVELRCDPISGHTALYWYRQSLGQGLEFLIYFQGNSAPDKSGLPSDRFSAERTGGSVSTLTIQRTQQEDSAVYLCASSEPPNYGYTFGSGTRLTVV.

The V gene is TRBV7-2, the J gene TRBJ1-4; no definite D call. CDR1 and CDR2 (germline): SGHTA, FQGNSA. The CDR3 has 14 amino acids. V was shortened by 5 bases and J by 5 bases, with 12 bases between the two germline ends. As DNA, the CDR3 is TGTGCCAGCAGCCAAGTGGCAGCGAATGAAAAACTGTTTTTT. Its translation: CASSQVAANEKLFF. The full variable domain, in which reference TRBV7-2 and TRBJ1-4 provide the parts outside the CDR3, is GAGVSQSPSNKVTEKGKDVELRCDPISGHTALYWYRQSLGQGLEFLIYFQGNSAPDKSGLPSDRFSAERTGGSVSTLTIQRTQQEDSAVYLCASSQVAANEKLFFGSGTQLSVL.

The gene calls are TRBV25-1 and TRBJ1-5; D is unclear. Trimming pared 6 bases from V and 1 base from J, leaving 10 bases between. This CDR3 is 14 amino acids long. CDR1 and CDR2 (germline): MGHDK, SYGVNS. This chain's CDR3 is CASSDDWSNQPQHF. CDR3 nucleotide sequence: TGTGCCAGCAGCGATGACTGGAGCAATCAGCCCCAGCATTTT.

The chain combines TRBV19 with TRBJ1-2, with D unresolved. V lost 5 bases to trimming and J lost 5 bases, with 12 bases between them. Germline assignment: CDR1 LNHDA and CDR2 SQIVND (reference sequence). The CDR3 spans 13 residues. The CDR3 nucleotides read TGTGCCAGTAGTCCTTCGGAGAGATATGGCTACACCTTC. This gives the protein CASSPSERYGYTF.

The chain combines TRBV20-1 with TRBJ2-7; maybe TRBD2 (6 bases). The V end was cut by 5 bases, the J end by 1 base, with 6 bases between. Germline V gene data show CDR1 as DFQATT and CDR2 as SNEGSKA (reference sequence). CDR3 length: 11 amino acids. Here the CDR3 DNA reads TGCAGTGCTGGGGGGTCCTACGAGCAGTACTTC. Protein sequence: CSAGGSYEQYF.

The chain carries TRBV7-2 and TRBJ2-6, with D maybe TRBD1 (6 bases). The CDR3 spans 15 residues. The germline V gene encodes CDR1 SGHTA and CDR2 FQGNSA. Trimming left V 6 bases short and J 0 bases short, with 9 bases between. CDR3 DNA: TGTGCCAGCAGGCAGGGGAACTCTGGGGCCAACGTCCTGACTTTC. Translated: CASRQGNSGANVLTF.

This clone was observed a few times. The V call is TRBV4-1, the J call TRBJ2-7; D is unresolved. CDR3 size: 13 residues. Per the germline V gene, CDR1 is MGHRA and CDR2 is YSYEKL. Trimming left V 0 bases short and J 4 bases short, with 7 bases between. The DNA for the CDR3 is TGCGCCAGCAGCCAAGATCCCAATTACGAGCAGTACTTC. Translated: CASSQDPNYEQYF.

The J gene is TRBJ2-2, the V gene TRBV4-3; 10 bases are shared with TRBD2. The J segment lost 7 bases and the V segment lost 0 bases, leaving 11 bases of the junction unmatched. The germline gives CDR1 LGHNA, CDR2 YSLEER. This CDR3 contains 18 residues. CDR3 sequence: CASSQEPAGGPRIGELFF. DNA of the CDR3: TGCGCCAGCAGCCAAGAACCAGCGGGAGGGCCCAGGATCGGGGAGCTGTTTTTT.

The J gene is TRBJ2-5, the V gene TRBV4-3; D remains unclear. V lost 0 bases and J 10 bases, leaving 9 bases between the germline ends. The CDR3 has 12 amino acids. From germline, CDR1 is LGHNA and CDR2 YSLEER. CDR3 sequence: CASSQDGTYQYF. The DNA of the CDR3 is TGCGCCAGCAGCCAAGATGGAACGTACCAGTACTTC.

This clone has a single count. The CDR3 spells CAIRSGTGAAGNTIYF. The CDR3 region has the DNA TGTGCCATCAGATCCGGGACAGGGGCAGCTGGAAACACCATATATTTT. This sequence joins TRBV10-3 and TRBJ1-3, with TRBD1 matching over 10 bases. After removal of 6 bases from V and 2 bases from J, the junction contained 7 bases not matched to a gene. The CDR3 covers 16 residues. Germline CDR1 ENHRY, CDR2 SYGVKD.

The chain joins TRBV10-1 to TRBJ2-5, with D possibly TRBD1 on 6 matching bases. The germline CDR1 and CDR2 sequences are WNHNN and SYGVQD (reference sequence). The germline V and J ends were trimmed by 5 bases and 0 bases, with 7 bases remaining between them. The CDR3 extends over 13 amino acids. CDR3 residues: CASSRQDQETQYF. DNA of the CDR3: TGCGCCAGCAGTCGACAGGACCAAGAGACCCAGTACTTC.

The chain has TRBV6-5 and TRBJ1-1; TRBD1 matches 8 bases. The V gene end was trimmed by 6 bases and the J gene end by 1 base; junction bases not matched to a gene: 4. Germline V gives CDR1 MNHEY, CDR2 SVGAGI. The CDR3 runs 14 residues. Written as DNA, the CDR3 is TGTGCCAGCAGCCTCGGGACAGGGAACACTGAAGCTTTCTTT. Protein: CASSLGTGNTEAFF.

The J gene is TRBJ2-5, the V gene TRBV12-3 or TRBV12-4, with unresolved D. This CDR3 has 13 amino acids. The V end was cut by 0 bases, the J end by 4 bases, with 6 bases between. This chain's CDR3 is CASSLALGETQYF. CDR3 DNA: TGTGCCAGCAGTTTAGCGCTGGGAGAGACCCAGTACTTC.

The genes are TRBV7-2 and TRBJ2-7; weak D call: TRBD2 (6 bases). Germline assignment: CDR1 SGHTA and CDR2 FQGNSA. The germline V and J ends were trimmed by 2 bases and 0 bases, with 11 bases remaining between them. CDR3 length: 15 amino acids. The DNA of the CDR3 is TGTGCCAGCAGCTTACAGGCGGGACCCTCCTACGAGCAGTACTTC. This encodes CASSLQAGPSYEQYF.

The CDR3 sequence: CSASPDGLTGELFF. As DNA, the CDR3 is TGCAGCGCTTCCCCCGACGGACTCACCGGGGAGCTGTTTTTT. V and J are TRBV29-1 and TRBJ2-2; possibly TRBD2 for D (5 bases). This CDR3 comprises 14 residues. Germline CDR1 SQVTM, CDR2 ANQGSEA. V lost 7 bases, J lost 4 bases, and 16 bases lay in between.

This chain uses TRBV9 with TRBJ2-4; D might be TRBD1 (6 bases). The germline CDR1 and CDR2 sequences are SGDLS and YYNGEE. This CDR3 has 14 residues. V was clipped by 0 bases and J by 3 bases, with 7 bases between them. CDR3 sequence reads: CASSVADSKNIQYF. The CDR3 DNA is TGTGCCAGCAGCGTAGCGGACAGCAAAAACATTCAGTACTTC.

A few counts support this clone. The J gene is TRBJ1-4, the V gene TRBV4-3; possibly TRBD1 for D (6 bases). The CDR3 runs to 13 residues. The V gene's germline CDR1 is LGHNA and CDR2 YSLEER. The ends were cut back, 0 bases at V and 7 bases at J, with 6 bases in the middle. DNA for the CDR3: TGCGCCAGCAGCCAAGAGACAGGTGAAAAACTGTTTTTT. Its translation is CASSQETGEKLFF.

The rearrangement joins TRBV6-5 to TRBJ1-2; the match to TRBD1 covers 7 bases. This CDR3 comprises 15 residues. V was pared by 2 bases and J by 3 bases, with 6 bases of the junction left unmatched. Per germline, CDR1 MNHEY and CDR2 SVGAGI. The CDR3 sequence: CASSYPQGGDYGYTF. The CDR3 bases are TGTGCCAGCAGTTACCCGCAGGGGGGCGACTATGGCTACACCTTC.

This chain links TRBV11-3 with TRBJ1-6; D ambiguous. This CDR3 has 15 amino acids. The V gene's germline CDR1 is SGHNT and CDR2 YENEEA. V lost 3 bases and J 9 bases, leaving 15 bases between the germline ends. DNA for the CDR3: TGTGCCAGCAGCTTGACCCAGGCGCAAAGTTCACCCCTCCACTTT. Translating gives CASSLTQAQSSPLHF.

The CDR3 nucleotides read TGTGCCAGCAGCGTTGGGGGGCGCGACACTGAAGCTTTCTTT. It yields the protein CASSVGGRDTEAFF. V and J are TRBV9 and TRBJ1-1, with D perhaps matching TRBD1 (6 bases). The CDR3 totals 14 residues. Germline CDR1 reads SGDLS; CDR2 reads YYNGEE. Trimming removed 2 bases from V and 3 bases from J, with 11 bases in between.

The chain employs TRBV27 and TRBJ1-1; no firm D call. This CDR3 is 15 amino acids long. Trimming took off 3 bases at V and 1 base at J, with 12 bases between the two ends. CDR1 and CDR2 (germline): MNHEY, SMNVEV (reference sequence). The CDR3 nucleotides are TGTGCCAGCAGTTTTATCGGCAGAGGGAACACTGAAGCTTTCTTT. Residues: CASSFIGRGNTEAFF.

About this clone: Its ends do not fully match the called genes, so a read error is possible. J is TRBJ2-2 and V is TRBV12-5; 7 bases align to TRBD1. The CDR3 runs to 16 residues. Looked up from germline, CDR1 is LGHNT and CDR2 is FRNRAP. In DNA form, the CDR3 reads TGTGCTAGTGGCTTGGGACAGACTTCGAACACCGGGGAGCTGTTTTTT. It codes for CASGLGQTSNTGELFF.